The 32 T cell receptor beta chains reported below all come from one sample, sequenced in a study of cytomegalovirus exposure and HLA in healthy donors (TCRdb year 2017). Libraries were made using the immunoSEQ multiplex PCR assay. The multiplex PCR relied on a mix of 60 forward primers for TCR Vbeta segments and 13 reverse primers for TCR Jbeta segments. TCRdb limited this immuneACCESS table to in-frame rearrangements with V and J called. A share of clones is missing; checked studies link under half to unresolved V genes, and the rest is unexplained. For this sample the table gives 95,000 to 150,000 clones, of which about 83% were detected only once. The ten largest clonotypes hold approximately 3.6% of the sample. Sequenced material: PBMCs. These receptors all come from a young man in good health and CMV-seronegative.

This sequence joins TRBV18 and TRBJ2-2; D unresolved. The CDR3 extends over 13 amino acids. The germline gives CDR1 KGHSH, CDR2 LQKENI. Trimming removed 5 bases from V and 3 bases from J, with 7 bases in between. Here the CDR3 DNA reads TGTGCCAGCTCATACAAAGACACCGGGGAGCTGTTTTTT. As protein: CASSYKDTGELFF.

The CDR3 sequence is CASSVLAGGPYSYNEQFF. In DNA form, the CDR3 reads TGTGCCAGCAGCGTCCTAGCGGGGGGGCCCTACTCCTACAATGAGCAGTTCTTC. The chain combines TRBV9 with TRBJ2-1; 12 nucleotides match TRBD2. This CDR3 has 18 residues. Trimming removed 2 bases from V and 0 bases from J; junction bases left unmatched: 6. CDR1 and CDR2 (germline): SGDLS, YYNGEE. The variable domain in full, completed from reference TRBV9 and TRBJ2-1, reads DSGVTQTPKHLITATGQRVTLRCSPRSGDLSVYWYQQSLDQGLQFLIQYYNGEERAKGNILERFSAQQFPDLHSELNLSSLELGDSALYFCASSVLAGGPYSYNEQFFGPGTRLTVL.

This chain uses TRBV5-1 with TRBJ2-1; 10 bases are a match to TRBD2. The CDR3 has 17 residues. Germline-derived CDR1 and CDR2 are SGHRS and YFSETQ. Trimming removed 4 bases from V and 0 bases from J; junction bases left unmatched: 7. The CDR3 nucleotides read TGCGCCAGCAGCATTGTAGCGGGGGGACACTCCTACAATGAGCAGTTCTTC. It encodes CASSIVAGGHSYNEQFF.

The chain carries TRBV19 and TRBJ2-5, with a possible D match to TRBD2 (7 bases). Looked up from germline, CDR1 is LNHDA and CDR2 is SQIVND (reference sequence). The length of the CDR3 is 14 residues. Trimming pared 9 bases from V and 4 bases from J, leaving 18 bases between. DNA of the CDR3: TGTGCCAGCTCAATAGGGGGGGGTGGAGAGACCCAGTACTTC. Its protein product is CASSIGGGGETQYF.

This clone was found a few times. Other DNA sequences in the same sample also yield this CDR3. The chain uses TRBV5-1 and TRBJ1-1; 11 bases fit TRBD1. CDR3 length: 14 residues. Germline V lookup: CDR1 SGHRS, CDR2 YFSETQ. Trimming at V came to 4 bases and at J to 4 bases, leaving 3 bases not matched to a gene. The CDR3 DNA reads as TGCGCCAGCAGCCCAGGGACAGGGGGCACTGAAGCTTTCTTT. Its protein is CASSPGTGGTEAFF. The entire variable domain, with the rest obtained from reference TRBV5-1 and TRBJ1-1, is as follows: KAGVTQTPRYLIKTRGQQVTLSCSPISGHRSVSWYQQTPGQGLQFLFEYFSETQRNKGNFPGRFSGRQFSNSRSEMNVSTLELGDSALYLCASSPGTGGTEAFFGQGTRLTVV.

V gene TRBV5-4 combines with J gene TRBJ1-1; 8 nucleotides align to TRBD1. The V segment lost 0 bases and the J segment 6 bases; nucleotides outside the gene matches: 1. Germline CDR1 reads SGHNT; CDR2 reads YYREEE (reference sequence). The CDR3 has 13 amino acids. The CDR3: CASSLGDRSEAFF. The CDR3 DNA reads TGTGCCAGCAGCTTGGGGGACAGGTCTGAAGCTTTCTTT.

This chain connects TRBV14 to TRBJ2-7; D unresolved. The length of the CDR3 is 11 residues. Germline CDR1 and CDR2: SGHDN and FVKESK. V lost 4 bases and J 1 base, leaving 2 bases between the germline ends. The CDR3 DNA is TGTGCCAGCAGCCTATCCTACGAGCAGTACTTC. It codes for CASSLSYEQYF.

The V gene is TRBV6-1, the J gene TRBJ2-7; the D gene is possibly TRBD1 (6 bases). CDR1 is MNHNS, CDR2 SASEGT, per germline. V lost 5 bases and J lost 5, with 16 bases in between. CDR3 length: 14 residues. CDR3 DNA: TGTGCCAGCAGTTCCCGGACAGAGGCCCACGAGCAGTACTTC. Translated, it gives CASSSRTEAHEQYF.

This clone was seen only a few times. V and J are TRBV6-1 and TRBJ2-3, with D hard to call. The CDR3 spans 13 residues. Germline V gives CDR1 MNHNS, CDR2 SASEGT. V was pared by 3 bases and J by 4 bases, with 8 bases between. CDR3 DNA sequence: TGTGCCAGCAGTGAGACTTGGGCAGATACGCAGTATTTT. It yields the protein CASSETWADTQYF.

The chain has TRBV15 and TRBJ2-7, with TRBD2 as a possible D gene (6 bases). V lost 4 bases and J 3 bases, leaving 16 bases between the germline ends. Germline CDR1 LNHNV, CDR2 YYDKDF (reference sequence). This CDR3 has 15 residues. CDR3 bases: TGTGCCACCAGCACCACGAGCGGGTTAATCTACGAGCAGTACTTC. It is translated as CATSTTSGLIYEQYF.

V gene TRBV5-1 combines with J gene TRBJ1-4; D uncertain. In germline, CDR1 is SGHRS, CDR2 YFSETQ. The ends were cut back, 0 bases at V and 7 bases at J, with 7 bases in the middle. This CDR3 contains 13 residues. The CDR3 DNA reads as TGCGCCAGCAGCTTGGACACCGCTGAAAAACTGTTTTTT. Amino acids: CASSLDTAEKLFF.

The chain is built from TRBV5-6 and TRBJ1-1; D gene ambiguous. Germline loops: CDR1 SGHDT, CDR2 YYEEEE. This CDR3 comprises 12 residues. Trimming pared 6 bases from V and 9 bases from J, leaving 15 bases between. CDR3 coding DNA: TGTGCCAGCACCTATGCGGCGGGTAAAGCTTTCTTT. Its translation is CASTYAAGKAFF.

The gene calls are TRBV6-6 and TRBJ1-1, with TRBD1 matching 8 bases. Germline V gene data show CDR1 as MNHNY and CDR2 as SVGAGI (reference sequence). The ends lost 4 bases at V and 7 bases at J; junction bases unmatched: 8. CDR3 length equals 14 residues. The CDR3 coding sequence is TGTGCCAGCAGTTCCCGGACAGGGCACAATGAAGCTTTCTTT. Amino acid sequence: CASSSRTGHNEAFF.

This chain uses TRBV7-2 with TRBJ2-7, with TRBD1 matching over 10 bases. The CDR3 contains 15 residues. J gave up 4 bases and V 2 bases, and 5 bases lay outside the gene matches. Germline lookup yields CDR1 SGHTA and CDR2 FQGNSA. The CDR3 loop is CASSLTGQGEYEQYF. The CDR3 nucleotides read TGTGCCAGCAGCTTAACCGGACAGGGGGAGTACGAGCAGTACTTC.

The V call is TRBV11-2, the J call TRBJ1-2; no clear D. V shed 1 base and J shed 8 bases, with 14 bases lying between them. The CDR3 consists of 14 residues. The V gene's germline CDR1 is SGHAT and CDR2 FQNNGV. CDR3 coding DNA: TGTGCCAGCAGCTTAGGTCGGGGATTCGGAGGCTACACCTTC. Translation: CASSLGRGFGGYTF.

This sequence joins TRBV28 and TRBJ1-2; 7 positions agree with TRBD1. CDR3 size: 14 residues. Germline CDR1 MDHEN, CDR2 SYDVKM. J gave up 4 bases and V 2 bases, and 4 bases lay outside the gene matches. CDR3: CASSLQGQFYGYTF. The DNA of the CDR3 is TGTGCCAGCAGTTTACAGGGACAGTTCTATGGCTACACCTTC.

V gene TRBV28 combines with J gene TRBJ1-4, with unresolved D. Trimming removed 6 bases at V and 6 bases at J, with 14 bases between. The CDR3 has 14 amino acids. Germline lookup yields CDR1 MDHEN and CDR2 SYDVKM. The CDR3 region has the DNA TGTGCCAGCAGCCTTATAGGGCGGGATGAAAAACTGTTTTTT. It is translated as CASSLIGRDEKLFF.

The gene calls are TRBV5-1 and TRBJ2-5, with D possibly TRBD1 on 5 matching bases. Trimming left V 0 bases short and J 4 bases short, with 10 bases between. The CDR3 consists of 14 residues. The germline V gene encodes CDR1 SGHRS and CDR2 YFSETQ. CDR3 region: CASSLEGNGETQYF. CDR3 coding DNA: TGCGCCAGCAGCTTGGAGGGGAATGGAGAGACCCAGTACTTC.

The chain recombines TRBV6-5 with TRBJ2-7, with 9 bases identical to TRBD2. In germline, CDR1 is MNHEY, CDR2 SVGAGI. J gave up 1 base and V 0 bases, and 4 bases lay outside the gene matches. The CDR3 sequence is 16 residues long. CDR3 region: CASSYSMTSGSYEQYF. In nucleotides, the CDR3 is TGTGCCAGCAGTTACTCGATGACTAGCGGATCCTACGAGCAGTACTTC.

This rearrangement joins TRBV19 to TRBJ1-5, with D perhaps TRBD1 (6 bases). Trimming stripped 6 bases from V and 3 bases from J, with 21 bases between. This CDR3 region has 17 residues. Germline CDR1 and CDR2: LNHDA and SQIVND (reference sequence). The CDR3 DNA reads TGTGCCAGTAGAATATACGCGGACAGACAATTCAATCAGCCCCAGCATTTT. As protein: CASRIYADRQFNQPQHF.

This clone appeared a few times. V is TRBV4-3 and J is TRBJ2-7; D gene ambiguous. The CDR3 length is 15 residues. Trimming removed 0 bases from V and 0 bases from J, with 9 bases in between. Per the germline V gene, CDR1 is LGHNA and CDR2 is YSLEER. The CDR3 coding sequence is TGCGCCAGCAGCCAAGATGCGGCAGCCTCCTACGAGCAGTACTTC. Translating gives CASSQDAAASYEQYF.

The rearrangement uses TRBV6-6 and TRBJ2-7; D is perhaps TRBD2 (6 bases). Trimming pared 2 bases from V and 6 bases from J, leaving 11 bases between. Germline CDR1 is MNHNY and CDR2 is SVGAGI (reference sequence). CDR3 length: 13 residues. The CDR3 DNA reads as TGTGCCAGCAGTTACGGGGGGATTTCCGAGCAGTACTTC. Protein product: CASSYGGISEQYF.

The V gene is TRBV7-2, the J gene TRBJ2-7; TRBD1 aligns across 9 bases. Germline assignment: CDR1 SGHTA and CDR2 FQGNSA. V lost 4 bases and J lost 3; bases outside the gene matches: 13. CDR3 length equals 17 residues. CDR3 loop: CASSSPRDRVRVYEQYF. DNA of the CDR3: TGTGCCAGCAGCTCGCCCCGGGACAGGGTGAGGGTCTACGAGCAGTACTTC.

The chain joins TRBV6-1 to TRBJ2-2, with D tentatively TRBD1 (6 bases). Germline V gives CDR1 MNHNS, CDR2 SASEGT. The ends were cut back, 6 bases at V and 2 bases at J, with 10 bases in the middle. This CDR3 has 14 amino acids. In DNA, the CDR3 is TGTGCCAGCAGGGACAGAGTTAACACCGGGGAGCTGTTTTTT. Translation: CASRDRVNTGELFF.

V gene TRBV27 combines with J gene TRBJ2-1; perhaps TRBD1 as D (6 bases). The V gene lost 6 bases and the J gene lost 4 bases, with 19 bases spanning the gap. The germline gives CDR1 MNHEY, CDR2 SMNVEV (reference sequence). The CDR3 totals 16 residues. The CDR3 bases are TGTGCCAGCAGCGAATTCTCAGGGGATCTTTACAATGAGCAGTTCTTC. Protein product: CASSEFSGDLYNEQFF.

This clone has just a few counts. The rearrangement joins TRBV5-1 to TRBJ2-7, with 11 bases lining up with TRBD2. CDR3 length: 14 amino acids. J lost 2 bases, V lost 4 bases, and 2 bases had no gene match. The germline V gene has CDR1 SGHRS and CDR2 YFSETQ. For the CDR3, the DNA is TGCGCCAGCAGCAAGACTAGCGGGGCCTACGAGCAGTACTTC. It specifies CASSKTSGAYEQYF. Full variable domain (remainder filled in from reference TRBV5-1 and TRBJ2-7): KAGVTQTPRYLIKTRGQQVTLSCSPISGHRSVSWYQQTPGQGLQFLFEYFSETQRNKGNFPGRFSGRQFSNSRSEMNVSTLELGDSALYLCASSKTSGAYEQYFGPGTRLTVT.

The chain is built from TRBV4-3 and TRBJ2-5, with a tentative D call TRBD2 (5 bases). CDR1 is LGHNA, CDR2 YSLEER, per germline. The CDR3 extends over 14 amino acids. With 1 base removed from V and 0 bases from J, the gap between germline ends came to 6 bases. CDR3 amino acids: CASSQGTYQETQYF. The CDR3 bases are TGCGCCAGCAGCCAAGGGACTTACCAAGAGACCCAGTACTTC.

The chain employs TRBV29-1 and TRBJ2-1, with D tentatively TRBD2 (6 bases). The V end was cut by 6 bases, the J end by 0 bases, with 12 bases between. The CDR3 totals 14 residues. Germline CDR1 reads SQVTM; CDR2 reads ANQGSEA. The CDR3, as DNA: TGCAGCGTCCGGAGGAGGGACTCCTACAATGAGCAGTTCTTC. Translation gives CSVRRRDSYNEQFF.

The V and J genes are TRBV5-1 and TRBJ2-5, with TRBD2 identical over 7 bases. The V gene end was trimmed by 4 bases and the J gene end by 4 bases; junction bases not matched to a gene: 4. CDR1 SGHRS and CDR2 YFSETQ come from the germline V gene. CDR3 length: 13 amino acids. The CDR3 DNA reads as TGCGCCAGCAGCAACCCGGGGGGAGAGACCCAGTACTTC. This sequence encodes CASSNPGGETQYF.

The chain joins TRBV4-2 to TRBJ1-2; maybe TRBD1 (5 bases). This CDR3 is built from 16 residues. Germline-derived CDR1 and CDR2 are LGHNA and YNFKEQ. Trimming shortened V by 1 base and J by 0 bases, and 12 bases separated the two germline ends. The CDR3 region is CASSQVIWGANYGYTF. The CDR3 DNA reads TGTGCCAGCAGCCAAGTGATTTGGGGGGCTAACTATGGCTACACCTTC.

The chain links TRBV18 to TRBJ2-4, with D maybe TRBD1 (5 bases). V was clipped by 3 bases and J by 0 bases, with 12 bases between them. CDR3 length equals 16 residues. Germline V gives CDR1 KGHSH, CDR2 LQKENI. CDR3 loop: CASSPLTAIAKNIQYF. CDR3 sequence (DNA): TGTGCCAGCTCACCGCTGACAGCTATAGCCAAAAACATTCAGTACTTC.

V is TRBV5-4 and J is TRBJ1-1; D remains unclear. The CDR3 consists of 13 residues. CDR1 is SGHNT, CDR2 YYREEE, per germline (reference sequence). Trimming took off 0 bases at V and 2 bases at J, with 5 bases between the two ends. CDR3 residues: CASSLGVNTEAFF. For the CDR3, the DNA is TGTGCCAGCAGCTTGGGAGTTAACACTGAAGCTTTCTTT.